This TCR beta chain is drawn from a study of cytomegalovirus exposure and HLA in healthy donors. For the study at large: A later analysis reported the 120 or so validation repertoires used the same platform as the roughly 670 first-cohort repertoires.

Assay: immunoSEQ multiplex PCR; the TCRdb copy retains only in-frame clones and omits some. The repertoire holds 70,000 to 75,000 clones, with roughly 92% as singletons. The V gene's germline CDR1 is SGHRS and CDR2 YFSETQ. This CDR3 region has 16 residues. V dropped 0 bases and J dropped 5; count of bases not matched to a gene: 8. Overall study findings and caveats: The classifier was said to identify cytomegalovirus status with high specificity and sensitivity.

A single count supports this clone. Its antigen is not identified. The sequence derives from a young woman in good health and CMV-seropositive. Material: PBMCs. The chain recombines TRBV5-1 with TRBJ2-7; 10 bases line up with TRBD1. The CDR3 region is CASSLGRQGASHEQYF. The DNA for the CDR3 is TGCGCCAGCAGCTTGGGCCGACAGGGGGCTTCCCACGAGCAGTACTTC.